This T cell receptor (beta chain) was observed in a study of blood T cells in healthy people across ages. A note on this clonotype: The antigen remains unidentified.

PBMCs were isolated at a quantity of at least 6 million per sample. The V gene lost 1 base and the J gene lost 7 bases, with 6 bases spanning the gap. The CDR3 is 12 residues long. Germline V gene data show CDR1 as SGHTA and CDR2 as FQGNSA. Study observations and caveats: Per million T cells, TCR beta diversity dropped about linearly as age rose.

With a J-beta primer mix and a sample-barcoded 5' primer, a second PCR ran about 7 to 11 cycles. MiXCR was run by TCRdb on the 5' RACE reads, yielding one entry per CDR3 protein. The profile shows fewer than 2,000,000 distinct CDR3 sequences, around 40% of them singletons. The source material was blood. This sequence originates from a human donor in good health. This chain connects TRBV7-2 to TRBJ2-3, with D unclear. The CDR3 sequence: CASSLVLYTQYF. The CDR3 nucleotides are TGTGCCAGCAGCTTAGTACTTTATACGCAGTATTTT.